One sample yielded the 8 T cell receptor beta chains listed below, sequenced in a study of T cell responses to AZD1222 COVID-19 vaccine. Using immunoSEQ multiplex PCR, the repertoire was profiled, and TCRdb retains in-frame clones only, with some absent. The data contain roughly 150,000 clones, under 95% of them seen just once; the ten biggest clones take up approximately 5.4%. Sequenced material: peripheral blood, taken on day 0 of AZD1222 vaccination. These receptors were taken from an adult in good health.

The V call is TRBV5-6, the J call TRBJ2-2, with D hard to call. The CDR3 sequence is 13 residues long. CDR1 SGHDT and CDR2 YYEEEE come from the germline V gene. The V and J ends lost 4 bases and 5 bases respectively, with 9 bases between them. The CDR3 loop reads CASSRPLTGELFF. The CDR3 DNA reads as TGTGCCAGCAGCCGCCCCTTGACCGGGGAGCTGTTTTTT.

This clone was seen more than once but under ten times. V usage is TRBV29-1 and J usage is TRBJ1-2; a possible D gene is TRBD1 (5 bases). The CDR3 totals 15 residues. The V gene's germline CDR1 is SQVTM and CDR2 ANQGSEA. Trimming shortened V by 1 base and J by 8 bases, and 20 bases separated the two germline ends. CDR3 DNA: TGCAGCGTTGAAGGGGGAGTGAACCAAGAGGGGGGCTACACCTTC. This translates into CSVEGGVNQEGGYTF.

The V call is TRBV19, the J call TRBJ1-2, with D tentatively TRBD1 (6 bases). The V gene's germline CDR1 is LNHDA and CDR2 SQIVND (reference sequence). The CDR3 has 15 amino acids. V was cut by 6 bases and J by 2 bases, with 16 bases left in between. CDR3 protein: CASSISRTANYGYTF. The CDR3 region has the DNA TGTGCCAGTAGCATCTCCCGGACAGCGAACTATGGCTACACCTTC.

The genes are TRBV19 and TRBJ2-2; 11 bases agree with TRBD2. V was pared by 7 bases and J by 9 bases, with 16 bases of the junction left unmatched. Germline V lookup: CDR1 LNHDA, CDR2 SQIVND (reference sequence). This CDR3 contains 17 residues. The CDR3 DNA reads TGTGCCAGTACCTCAGGGCTAGCGGGAGGAAGACGCAGGGAGCTGTTTTTT. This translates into CASTSGLAGGRRRELFF.

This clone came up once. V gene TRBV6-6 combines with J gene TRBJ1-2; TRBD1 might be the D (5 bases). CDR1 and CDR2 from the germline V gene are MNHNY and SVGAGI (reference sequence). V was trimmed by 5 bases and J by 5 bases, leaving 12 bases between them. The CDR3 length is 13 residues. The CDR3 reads CASSPSGEYGYTF. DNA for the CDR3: TGTGCCAGCAGTCCCTCGGGGGAGTATGGCTACACCTTC.

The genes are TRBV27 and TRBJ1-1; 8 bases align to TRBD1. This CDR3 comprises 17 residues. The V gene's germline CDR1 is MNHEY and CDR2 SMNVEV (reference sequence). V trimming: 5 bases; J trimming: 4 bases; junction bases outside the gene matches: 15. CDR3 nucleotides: TGTGCCAGCAGTACCAGGACAGGGCCCTTAAGGGGCACTGAAGCTTTCTTT. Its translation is CASSTRTGPLRGTEAFF.

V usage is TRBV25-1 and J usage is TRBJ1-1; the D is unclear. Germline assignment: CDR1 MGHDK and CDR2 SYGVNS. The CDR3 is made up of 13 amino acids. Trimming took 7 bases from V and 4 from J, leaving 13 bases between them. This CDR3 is CASTPGPLTEAFF. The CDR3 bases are TGTGCCAGCACCCCCGGGCCCCTCACTGAAGCTTTCTTT.

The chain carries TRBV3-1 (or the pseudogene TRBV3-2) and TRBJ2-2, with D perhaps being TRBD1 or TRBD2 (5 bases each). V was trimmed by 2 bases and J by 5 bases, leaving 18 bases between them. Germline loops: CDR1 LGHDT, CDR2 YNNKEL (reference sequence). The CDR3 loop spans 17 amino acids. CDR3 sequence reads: CASSQTPGPRRTGELFF. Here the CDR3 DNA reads TGTGCCAGCAGCCAAACCCCGGGACCCCGGAGGACCGGGGAGCTGTTTTTT.